A single sample is the source of the 18 T cell receptor beta chains below, sequenced in a study of blood T cell repertoires in COVID-19. The assay was immunoSEQ multiplex PCR, and TCRdb's table has in-frame clones only and misses some. The table has approximately 190,000 clones, roughly four fifths seen once; the top ten hold around 6.5%. Sequencing was performed on peripheral blood. The receptors originated from a woman aged 40 to 50 with acute or convalescent COVID-19.

The J gene is TRBJ2-7, the V gene TRBV11-1; tentative D call: TRBD1 (5 bases). There are 14 residues in the CDR3. In germline, CDR1 is SGHAT, CDR2 FQDESV (reference sequence). V shed 3 bases and J shed 0 bases, with 9 bases lying between them. The CDR3: CASSFDSSSYEQYF. CDR3 nucleotides: TGTGCCAGCAGCTTTGACAGTAGCTCCTACGAGCAGTACTTC.

This chain uses TRBV5-1 with TRBJ1-1; D unresolved. The CDR3 extends over 14 amino acids. Trimming took off 5 bases at V and 0 bases at J, with 11 bases between the two ends. Per the germline V gene, CDR1 is SGHRS and CDR2 is YFSETQ. The CDR3 coding sequence is TGCGCCAGCAGTGTACAGCCTATGAACACTGAAGCTTTCTTT. Protein product: CASSVQPMNTEAFF.

As regards this clone: Mismatch with germline at one junction end may stem from a read error. This same CDR3 is encoded by further DNA sequences in the sample. V is TRBV2 and J is TRBJ1-1, with D possibly TRBD1 on 5 matching bases. CDR3 length: 15 amino acids. Germline assignment: CDR1 SNHLY and CDR2 FYNNEI. The CDR3 region has the DNA TGCGCCAGCAGTGAAGAGGGAGCTCGGGGGGCTGAAGCTTTCTTT. Translating gives CASSEEGARGAEAFF.

CDR3 in amino acids: CASAGQGAGELFF. As DNA, the CDR3 is TGTGCCAGCGCAGGACAGGGGGCCGGGGAGCTGTTTTTT. This chain joins TRBV2 and TRBJ2-2; 10 nucleotides align to TRBD1. The germline gives CDR1 SNHLY, CDR2 FYNNEI. J lost 6 bases, V lost 8 bases, and 3 bases had no gene match. This CDR3 is built from 13 residues.

The chain couples TRBV27 to TRBJ2-3; weak D call: TRBD2 (7 bases). The germline V gene has CDR1 MNHEY and CDR2 SMNVEV (reference sequence). The CDR3 is made up of 13 amino acids. Deletions cut 10 bases from V and 0 bases from J, with 11 bases between. The CDR3 loop is CATRGASTDTQYF. The CDR3 DNA follows: TGTGCCACCCGGGGGGCTAGCACAGATACGCAGTATTTT.

To note about this clone: At one end, the junction sequence differs from germline, possibly due to a read error. The chain is built from TRBV7-8 and TRBJ2-7; 9 bases map to TRBD1. The germline gives CDR1 SGHVS, CDR2 FQNEAQ. The CDR3 sequence is 13 residues long. This chain's CDR3 is CASSLVVDRGPDF. The DNA of the CDR3 is TGTGCCAGCAGCTTAGTTGTGGACAGGGGTCCGGACTTC.

The chain uses TRBV19 and TRBJ2-4, with D tentatively TRBD2 (6 bases). This CDR3 contains 14 residues. From germline, CDR1 is LNHDA and CDR2 SQIVND (reference sequence). The germline V and J ends were trimmed by 4 bases and 8 bases, with 15 bases remaining between them. The CDR3 bases are TGTGCCAGTAGTACAGCGGGCCCCCTCGACATTCAGTACTTC. Its protein product is CASSTAGPLDIQYF.

The chain uses TRBV7-6 and TRBJ2-1; 9 bases agree with TRBD2. Unmatched junction bases numbered 3, after V lost 7 bases and J lost 2 bases. The CDR3 runs to 14 residues. Per germline, CDR1 SGHVS and CDR2 FNYEAQ. CDR3 amino acids: CASNSGSTYNEQFF. CDR3 bases: TGTGCCAGCAATAGCGGGAGTACCTACAATGAGCAGTTCTTC.

This chain joins TRBV5-1 and TRBJ2-2; 8 bases are a match to TRBD2. Germline V CDR1 and CDR2: SGHRS, YFSETQ. The CDR3 is made up of 15 amino acids. The ends lost 4 bases at V and 2 bases at J; junction bases unmatched: 4. CDR3 region: CASSLGRVNTGELFF. The CDR3 nucleotides are TGCGCCAGCAGCCTCGGGAGGGTAAACACCGGGGAGCTGTTTTTT.

The rearrangement links TRBV28 to TRBJ2-7; D is ambiguous. Germline CDR1 MDHEN, CDR2 SYDVKM. This CDR3 has 8 amino acids. CDR3 DNA: TGTGCGCGGTACGAGCAGTACTTC. Translated, it gives CARYEQYF. Filled out from reference TRBV28 and TRBJ2-7, the complete variable domain reads DVKVTQSSRYLVKRTGEKVFLECVQDMDHENMFWYRQDPGLGLRLIYFSYDVKMKEKGDIPEGYSVSREKKERFSLILESASTNQTSMYLCARYEQYFGPGTRLTVT.

The V gene is TRBV18, the J gene TRBJ2-3; 9 nucleotides agree with TRBD1. Germline V gene sequence: CDR1 KGHSH, CDR2 LQKENI. V trimming: 5 bases; J trimming: 5 bases; junction bases outside the gene matches: 14. The CDR3 runs 17 residues. Here the CDR3 DNA reads TGTGCCAGCTCAGTTAGCTCCGGGACAGGGTTTGGAGATACGCAGTATTTT. Its translation is CASSVSSGTGFGDTQYF.

The CDR3, as DNA: TGTGCCAGCAGCCGCGGCCAGTACCTAGAAAACACCATATATTTT. This translates into CASSRGQYLENTIYF. The chain uses TRBV7-9 and TRBJ1-3; no firm D call. Trimming cost V 5 bases and J 6 bases, with 17 bases left between them. The germline V gene has CDR1 SEHNR and CDR2 FQNEAQ (reference sequence). The CDR3 runs 15 residues.

The chain recombines TRBV5-1 with TRBJ1-2; 7 bases line up with TRBD1. V trimming: 0 bases; J trimming: 6 bases; junction bases outside the gene matches: 8. The CDR3 runs 15 residues. The germline V gene has CDR1 SGHRS and CDR2 YFSETQ. CDR3 loop: CASSLDRGGRDGYTF. CDR3 DNA sequence: TGCGCCAGCAGCTTGGACAGGGGCGGTAGGGATGGCTACACCTTC.

This chain joins TRBV9 and TRBJ1-1; 7 nucleotides match TRBD1. Trimming removed 3 bases from V and 4 bases from J; junction bases left unmatched: 6. Germline V CDR1 and CDR2: SGDLS, YYNGEE. CDR3 length equals 14 residues. The CDR3 loop is CASSARQGPTEAFF. The CDR3 DNA follows: TGTGCCAGCAGCGCCCGACAGGGCCCCACTGAAGCTTTCTTT.

V and J are TRBV7-9 and TRBJ1-5; D gene ambiguous. CDR1 and CDR2 (germline): SEHNR, FQNEAQ (reference sequence). Trimming cost V 5 bases and J 6 bases, with 8 bases left between them. The CDR3 extends over 12 amino acids. For the CDR3, the DNA is TGTGCCAGCAGCCCCCTAGGTCAGCCCCAGCATTTT. The encoded protein is CASSPLGQPQHF.

This clone is a singleton in its sample. The V call is TRBV6-5, the J call TRBJ1-2, with D tentatively TRBD1 (5 bases). V lost 7 bases, J lost 1 base, and 13 bases lay in between. Looked up from germline, CDR1 is MNHEY and CDR2 is SVGAGI. The CDR3 is 14 residues long. The CDR3: CASTRGILNYGYTF. For the CDR3, the DNA is TGTGCCAGCACGCGGGGGATTCTTAACTATGGCTACACCTTC.

The chain uses TRBV5-1 and TRBJ2-7, with TRBD1 identical over 9 bases. V was clipped by 6 bases and J by 2 bases; unmatched bases: 9. The CDR3 sequence is 15 residues long. CDR1 and CDR2 from the germline V gene are SGHRS and YFSETQ. Here the CDR3 reads CASTRGTGSTYEQYF. The CDR3 coding sequence is TGCGCCAGCACCCGAGGGACAGGGAGTACCTACGAGCAGTACTTC.

This clone was detected only a few times. The chain has TRBV13 and TRBJ2-7; D is unresolved. CDR1 and CDR2 (germline): PRHDT, FYEKMQ (reference sequence). The CDR3 totals 12 residues. Trimming removed 8 bases from V and 3 bases from J, with 11 bases in between. This chain's CDR3 is CASGERYYEQYF. The CDR3 DNA follows: TGTGCCAGCGGAGAAAGATACTACGAGCAGTACTTC.